These 2 T cell receptor beta chains came from one sample sequenced in a study. The sorted Tregs were CD4+CD25+CD127-/low cells. One entry per CDR3 protein results from TCRdb running MiXCR on the 5' RACE reads. The sample contains about 43,000 distinct CDR3 sequences, 20% to 25% of which appear only once. The sequencing sample was made of Tregs sorted from a lymph node. Receptor source: a female donor with breast cancer.

In the case of this clonotype: A read error may account for a junction end that differs from germline. The rearrangement joins TRBV7-9 to TRBJ1-2; D is ambiguous. The CDR3 is 13 amino acids. CDR1 and CDR2 (germline): SEHNR, FQNEAQ (reference sequence). CDR3 DNA sequence: TGTGCCAGCACCTTAGGACTGCGCTATGGCTACACCTTC. Translated, it gives CASTLGLRYGYTF. Based on the CDR3 plus reference TRBV7-9 and TRBJ1-2, the full variable domain is DTGVSQNPRHKITKRGQNVTFRCDPISEHNRLYWYRQTLGQGPEFLTYFQNEAQLEKSRLLSDRFSAERPKGSFSTLEIQRTEQGDSAMYLCASTLGLRYGYTFGSGTRLTVV.

Concerning this clonotype: This may stem from a read error, because a much larger clone lies one nucleotide away. The V gene is TRBV4-1, the J gene TRBJ1-1, with D hard to call. CDR3 length equals 15 residues. The V and J ends lost 1 base and 4 bases respectively, with 13 bases between them. In germline, CDR1 is MGHRA, CDR2 YSYEKL. DNA for the CDR3: TGCGCCAGCAGCCAAGGGCACCTGATGAGCACTGAAGCTTTCTTT. This sequence encodes CASSQGHLMSTEAFF.